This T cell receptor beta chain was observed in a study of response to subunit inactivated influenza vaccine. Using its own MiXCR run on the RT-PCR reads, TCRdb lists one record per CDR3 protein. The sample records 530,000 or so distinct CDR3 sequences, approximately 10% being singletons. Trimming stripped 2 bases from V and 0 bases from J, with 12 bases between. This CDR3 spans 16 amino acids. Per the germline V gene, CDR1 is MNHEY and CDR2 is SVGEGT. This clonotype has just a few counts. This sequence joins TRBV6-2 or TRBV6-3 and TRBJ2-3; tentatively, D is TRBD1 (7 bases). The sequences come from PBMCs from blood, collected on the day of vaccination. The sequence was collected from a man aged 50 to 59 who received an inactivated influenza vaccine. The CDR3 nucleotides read TGTGCCAGCAGTTACGGGGGGACAGACAGCACAGATACGCAGTATTTT. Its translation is CASSYGGTDSTDTQYF.